The 3 T cell receptor beta chains below come from one sample, sequenced in a study of graft-versus-host responses after intestinal transplantation. Libraries were prepared by immunoSEQ multiplex PCR; TCRdb keeps only in-frame clonotypes and omits some of them. The table shows about 9,600 clones, with 90% to 95% occurring only once. The starting material was bone marrow, obtained about 520 days after intestinal transplantation. These receptor sequences come from a human patient who received an intestinal transplant, so some T cells may come from the graft donor.

Here the CDR3 reads CASCGQVNQPQHF. In DNA, the CDR3 is TGTGCCAGCTGCGGACAGGTCAATCAGCCCCAGCATTTT. This chain connects TRBV6-1 to TRBJ1-5; TRBD1 aligns across 7 bases. The V gene end was trimmed by 8 bases and the J gene end by 3 bases; junction bases not matched to a gene: 4. The CDR3 runs to 13 residues. The germline V gene encodes CDR1 MNHNS and CDR2 SASEGT.

The chain links TRBV19 to TRBJ1-1, with D hard to call. The germline V and J ends were trimmed by 1 base and 0 bases, with 6 bases remaining between them. CDR1 LNHDA and CDR2 SQIVND come from the germline V gene (reference sequence). The CDR3 runs to 14 residues. The CDR3 DNA sequence: TGTGCCAGTAGTATAGCGGACGTGAACACTGAAGCTTTCTTT. Protein: CASSIADVNTEAFF.

V and J are TRBV6-1 and TRBJ2-2; 8 nucleotides agree with TRBD1. J was trimmed by 1 base and V by 8 bases; bases with no gene match: 3. The CDR3 has 14 residues. The germline V gene encodes CDR1 MNHNS and CDR2 SASEGT. The CDR3 is CASRQGQNTGELFF. The CDR3 coding sequence is TGTGCCAGCCGACAGGGGCAGAACACCGGGGAGCTGTTTTTT.